This T cell receptor beta chain was captured by sequencing in a study of CD8+ T cells in alopecia areata. Turning to this clone: Relative to the germline gene, one junction end is altered; a read error may explain this.

Documented treatment: oral pan-JAK inhibitor, 5-10 mg twice daily. As part of sample collection, lesional scalp punch biopsies and peripheral blood were taken from alopecia areata patients. Isolated RNA was reverse transcribed into cDNA used as the sequencing template. The repertoire was sequenced with immunoSEQ multiplex PCR; TCRdb's copy has only in-frame clones and lacks some. The repertoire consists of 95,000 to 100,000 clones, with 50% to 60% occurring once and the leading ten covering around 15%. The material sequenced was CD8+ T cells sorted from blood, taken around week 55, from a patient treated with tofacitinib. The receptor's source is a human donor with alopecia areata.

The CDR3: CASSVDLLLPF. CDR3 nucleotide sequence: TGTGCCAGCAGCGTAGACCTCCTGTTACCCTTC. The chain combines TRBV9 with TRBJ1-2; D remains ambiguous. The germline V gene encodes CDR1 SGDLS and CDR2 YYNGEE. The CDR3 sequence is 11 residues long.